This T cell receptor beta chain was found in a study of blood T cell repertoires in COVID-19. Measured with immunoSEQ multiplex PCR; TCRdb has only the in-frame clones, and not every one. The sample has around 60,000 clones; 83% are singletons. The receptor was derived from a man aged 50-59 years with COVID-19, enrolled during active disease. The material sequenced was peripheral blood.

CDR3 bases: TGTGCCAGTAGTACTGTGGGAGGGGAAGCCTACGAGCAGTACTTC. Translating it yields CASSTVGGEAYEQYF. This chain connects TRBV19 to TRBJ2-7; 7 nucleotides match TRBD2. Germline lookup yields CDR1 LNHDA and CDR2 SQIVND (reference sequence). J lost 2 bases, V lost 4 bases, and 8 bases had no gene match. The CDR3 consists of 15 residues.